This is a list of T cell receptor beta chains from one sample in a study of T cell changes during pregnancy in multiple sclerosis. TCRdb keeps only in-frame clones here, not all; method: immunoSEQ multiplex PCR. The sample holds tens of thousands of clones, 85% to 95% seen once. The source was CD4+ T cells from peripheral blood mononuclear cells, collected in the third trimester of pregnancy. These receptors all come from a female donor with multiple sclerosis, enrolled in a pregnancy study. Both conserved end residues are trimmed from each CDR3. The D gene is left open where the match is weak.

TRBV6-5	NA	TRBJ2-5	ASRRSLVQETQY
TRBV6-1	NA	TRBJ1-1	ASSDAGAYTEAF
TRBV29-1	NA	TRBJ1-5	SVGGQNQPQH
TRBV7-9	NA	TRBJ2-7	AMGTASYEQY
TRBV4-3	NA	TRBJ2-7	ASSQEIARGDSYEQY
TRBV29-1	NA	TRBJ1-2	SVGLRPRGYT
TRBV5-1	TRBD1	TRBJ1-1	ASSTETGGRTEAF
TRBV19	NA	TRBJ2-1	ASSTQTRHNEQF
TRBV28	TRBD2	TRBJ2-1	ASSLLAGGENEQF
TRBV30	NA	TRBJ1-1	AWSVVTGTEAF
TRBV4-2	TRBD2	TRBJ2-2	ASSQDTGGPNTGELF
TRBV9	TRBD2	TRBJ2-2	ASSPALAGARTGELF
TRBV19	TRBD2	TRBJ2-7	ASSIIWTSSYEQY
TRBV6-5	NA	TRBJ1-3	ASSYLRGGAGNTIY
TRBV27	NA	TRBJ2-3	ASSTSSTQY
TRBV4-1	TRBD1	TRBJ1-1	ASSSTGTGWTEAF
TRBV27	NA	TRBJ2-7	ASSLRTSPGYEQY
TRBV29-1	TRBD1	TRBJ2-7	SESSTGTGTHEQY
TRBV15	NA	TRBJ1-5	ATSRDKTGHQPQH
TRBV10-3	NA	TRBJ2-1	ATDNRGEQF
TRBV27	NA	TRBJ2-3	ASIVNRVCTDTQY
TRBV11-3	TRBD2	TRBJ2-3	ASSLGRLADTQY
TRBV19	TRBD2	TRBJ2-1	ASKRLAGAGSYNEQF
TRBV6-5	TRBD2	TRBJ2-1	ASSYRAGGYNEQF